The rows below give T cell receptor beta chains drawn from one sample of a study of blood T cell repertoires in COVID-19. Here immunoSEQ multiplex PCR was the method, and the copy in TCRdb shows in-frame clones only, minus some. The sample yields tens of thousands of clones, approximately 80% seen once. What was sequenced was peripheral blood. These TCRs come from an older man with acute or convalescent COVID-19. CDR3s include the opening cysteine and the closing phenylalanine or tryptophan. A D gene is named only where the DNA matches it firmly. Clone sizes are given selectively: once, few, many, or a class where the clone is expanded.

. TRBJ2-2 TRBV11-2 . TGTGCCAGCAGCCGCAAGGGAGGGGGGGCTAACGGCGGGGAGCTGTTTTTT CASSRKGGGANGGELFF
. TRBJ1-3 TRBV9 . TGTGCCAGTGGGCTAGCTTCAGGGGTGGAAAACACCATATATTTT CASGLASGVENTIYF
. TRBJ1-4 TRBV28 . TGTGCCAGCAGTTTTGGCCAGTCAACCCCTAATGAAAAACTGTTTTTT CASSFGQSTPNEKLFF
TRBD1 TRBJ1-2 TRBV4-1 . TGCGCCAGCAGCCAAGAAGGTGGGACAGGGCGCTTCTATGGCTACACCTTC CASSQEGGTGRFYGYTF
TRBD1 TRBJ1-6 TRBV3-1/TRBV3-2 many TGTGCCAGCAGCCGACTCAGACTGGTACCGGGACAGGGGATCTCTAATTCACCCCTCCACTTT CASSRLRLVPGQGISNSPLHF
TRBD1 TRBJ1-1 TRBV11-2 . TGTGCCAGCAGTCGGGACAGGGGCCGTGAAGCTTTCTTT CASSRDRGREAFF
. TRBJ1-1 TRBV6-5 . TGTGCCAGCAGTTACCCAACAGAGAACACTGAAGCTTTCTTT CASSYPTENTEAFF
. TRBJ1-4 TRBV5-6 once TGTGCCAGCAGCACTCCAGGTGCAACTAATGAAAAACTGTTTTTT CASSTPGATNEKLFF
. TRBJ1-2 TRBV29-1 . TGCAGCGTTGCGCAGGGGCTTGATGGCTACACCTTC CSVAQGLDGYTF
. TRBJ1-2 TRBV10-3 . TGTGCCATCCCTAGGGGCACCTTTGACTATGGCTACACCTTC CAIPRGTFDYGYTF
TRBD1 TRBJ2-1 TRBV7-3 . TGTGCCAGCAGCCCGGGGACAGGGGCCCCCCATGAGCAGTTCTTC CASSPGTGAPHEQFF
TRBD1 TRBJ1-2 TRBV9 . TGTGCCAGCAGCGAACGGGACAGGGCCTATGGCTACACCTTC CASSERDRAYGYTF
TRBD1 TRBJ2-2 TRBV18 . TGTGCCAGCTCACCCGGACAGGGGGGCACCGGGGAGCTGTTTTTT CASSPGQGGTGELFF
. TRBJ2-2 TRBV15 . TGTGCCACCAGCAGAGACAGGGCGAACACCGGGGAGCTGTTTTTT CATSRDRANTGELFF
. TRBJ1-2 TRBV28 . TGTGCCAGCAGTTTCAAGAGTACCTACGAGGGCTACACCTTC CASSFKSTYEGYTF
. TRBJ1-2 TRBV7-2 . TGTGCCAGCAGCTTAGCGGGAGGATATGGCTACACCTTC CASSLAGGYGYTF
TRBD1 TRBJ1-5 TRBV27 . TGTGCCAGCAGTTTATCCCCCCTGGACAGGGCCCAGCCCCAGCATTTT CASSLSPLDRAQPQHF
. TRBJ2-7 TRBV28 few TGTGCCAGCAGTTCCCTCTCCTACGAGCAGTACTTC CASSSLSYEQYF
TRBD1 TRBJ1-1 TRBV28 . TGTGCCACCTTCGCCCCGGCAGGGGGTTGGACTGAAGCTTTCTTT CATFAPAGGWTEAFF
. TRBJ2-1 TRBV29-1 . TGCAGCGTTGCGGGTCCCTCCGCAGAGCAGTTCTTC CSVAGPSAEQFF
. TRBJ1-1 TRBV10-3 few TGTGCCATCAGTGAGTACCCTACCGGGAATACTGAAGCTTTCTTT CAISEYPTGNTEAFF
TRBD1 TRBJ1-2 TRBV7-3 . TGTGCCAGCAGCAAAGGGACAGGGGACTATGGCTACACCTTC CASSKGTGDYGYTF
. TRBJ2-2 TRBV19 . TGTGCCAGTAGTATTTTGGCAGGGAACACCGGGGAGCTGTTTTTT CASSILAGNTGELFF
TRBD1 TRBJ2-7 TRBV7-6 . TGTGCCAGCAGCTCCCGGGACAGGGGCTCTCCCTCCGAGCAGTACTTC CASSSRDRGSPSEQYF
TRBD1 TRBJ1-6 TRBV4-3 . TGCGCCAGCAGCCAAGGTGGGACAGGGTTGGGGAATTCACCCCTCCACTTT CASSQGGTGLGNSPLHF
TRBD1 TRBJ1-1 TRBV15 few TGTGCCACCAGCAGCTATGGACAGGGCACTGAAGCTTTCTTT CATSSYGQGTEAFF
. TRBJ1-2 TRBV4-2 . TGTGCCAGCAGCACCAGGACAGCCGCCCCAAACTATGGCTACACCTTC CASSTRTAAPNYGYTF
. TRBJ2-2 TRBV4-3 . TGCGCCAGCAGCCAAGAAACAGGGAACACCGGGGAGCTGTTTTTT CASSQETGNTGELFF
TRBD1 TRBJ2-7 TRBV27 . TGTGCCAGCAGTCCATGGGGACAGGGTGGTAACGAGCAGTACTTC CASSPWGQGGNEQYF
TRBD1 TRBJ1-1 TRBV19 . TGTGCCAGTAAGAAGTTGGGGACAGGGATTCCCACTGAAGCTTTCTTT CASKKLGTGIPTEAFF
. TRBJ1-3 TRBV3-1/TRBV3-2 . TGTGCCAGCAGCCAACGGGGTTCTGGAAACACCATATATTTT CASSQRGSGNTIYF
TRBD1 TRBJ2-7 TRBV18 . TGTGCCAGCTCACCAAACCCAGGGGGCCGCTACGAGCAGTACTTC CASSPNPGGRYEQYF
. TRBJ1-6 TRBV2 . TGTGCCAGCACCAGTACTAGCTCCTATAATTCACCCCTCCACTTT CASTSTSSYNSPLHF
TRBD1 TRBJ1-4 TRBV3-1/TRBV3-2 . TGTGCCAGCAGCCAACCGACAGGGCGAGGGGAAAAACTGTTTTTT CASSQPTGRGEKLFF
. TRBJ1-5 TRBV4-3 . TGCGCCAGCAGCCAAGATCAGGGGAGGGACCAGCCCCAGCATTTT CASSQDQGRDQPQHF
TRBD1 TRBJ1-6 TRBV6-5 . TGTGCCAGCAGGGGAGACAGGGTGGTTCCTACGACCCTCCACTTT CASRGDRVVPTTLHF
. TRBJ1-2 TRBV15 . TGTGCCACCAGCAGAGATCCAGGAGGGGAGAGGGACTACACCTTC CATSRDPGGERDYTF
. TRBJ1-2 TRBV15 many TGTGCCACCAGCAGAGACGGGTACCGGGATTTCCGCTTC CATSRDGYRDFRF
. TRBJ1-1 TRBV2 . TGTGCCAGCAGCCAAATGGGGGGTTGGAACACTGAAGCTTTCTTT CASSQMGGWNTEAFF
. TRBJ1-1 TRBV28 once TGTGCCAGCAGTTTAAGGGGGAACACTGAAGCTTTCTTT CASSLRGNTEAFF
TRBD1 TRBJ1-1 TRBV19 . TGTGCCAGTAGTAGGGACAGGGTTAGAGAAGATGAAGCTTTCTTT CASSRDRVREDEAFF
TRBD2 TRBJ2-2 TRBV5-6 . TGTGCCAGCAGTTTGACTAGCGGGGGGAACACCGGGGAGCTGTTTTTT CASSLTSGGNTGELFF
TRBD1 TRBJ2-7 TRBV27 . TGTGCCAGCAGTCCCCCCGGGACAGGGGGCGTCTACGAGCAGTACTTC CASSPPGTGGVYEQYF